This T cell receptor (beta chain) derives from a study of cytomegalovirus exposure and HLA in healthy donors. Primers: 60 Vbeta forward and 13 Jbeta reverse. Profiled with immunoSEQ multiplex PCR; TCRdb holds only in-frame clones, not every one. The sample lists 180,000 or so clones, more than 65% seen once, with approximately 2.6% in the top ten. To note about this clone: Its matching antigen is unknown.

General study results and limits: Immune exposure information available was restricted to CMV serostatus. The study assumed roughly uniform donor sequencing depth for presence/absence analyses. V- and J-gene trimming in TCR beta was tied to a missense DCLRE1C variant by an analysis performed later.

The germline CDR1 and CDR2 sequences are KGHSH and LQKENI. The CDR3 has 13 residues. Trimming removed 3 bases at V and 3 bases at J, with 8 bases between. The source material was PBMCs. The chain carries TRBV18 and TRBJ2-5; D unclear. This TCR was recovered from a female donor in good health and CMV-seronegative. The CDR3 DNA sequence: TGTGCCAGCTCACCCTCTAGAAAAGAGACCCAGTACTTC. Protein product: CASSPSRKETQYF. Combining the CDR3 with reference TRBV18 and TRBJ2-5 gives the whole variable domain NAGVMQNPRHLVRRRGQEARLRCSPMKGHSHVYWYRQLPEEGLKFMVYLQKENIIDESGMPKERFSAEFPKEGPSILRIQQVVRGDSAAYFCASSPSRKETQYFGPGTRLLVL.